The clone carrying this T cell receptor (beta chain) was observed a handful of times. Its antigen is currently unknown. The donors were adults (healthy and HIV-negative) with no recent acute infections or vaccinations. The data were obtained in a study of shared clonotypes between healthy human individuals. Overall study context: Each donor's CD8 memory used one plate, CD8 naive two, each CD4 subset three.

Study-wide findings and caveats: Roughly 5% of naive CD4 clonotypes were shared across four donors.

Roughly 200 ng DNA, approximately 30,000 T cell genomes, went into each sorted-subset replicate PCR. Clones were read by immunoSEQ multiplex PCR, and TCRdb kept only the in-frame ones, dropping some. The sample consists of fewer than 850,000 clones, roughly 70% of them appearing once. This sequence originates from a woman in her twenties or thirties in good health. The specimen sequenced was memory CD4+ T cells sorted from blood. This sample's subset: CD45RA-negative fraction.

This CDR3 reads CASSLGERESTDTQYF. CDR3 DNA sequence: TGTGCCAGCAGCTTAGGAGAGCGGGAGAGCACAGATACGCAGTATTTT. The chain joins TRBV11-3 to TRBJ2-3, with 8 bases aligning to TRBD2. The ends lost 1 base at V and 0 bases at J; junction bases unmatched: 3. Per the germline V gene, CDR1 is SGHNT and CDR2 is YENEEA. The CDR3 has 16 residues.